What follows are 2 T cell receptor beta chains derived from one specimen sequenced in a study of beta chain features in type 1 diabetes. Since all of the isolated RNA was reverse transcribed, expressed TCRB transcripts were what got sequenced. The repertoire was sequenced with immunoSEQ multiplex PCR; TCRdb's copy has only in-frame clones and lacks some. Counted here are hundreds of thousands of clones, about 9.3% occurring once; the ten biggest clones make up approximately 0.035%. The sample comprised naive CD4+ T cells from blood. The receptors here all came from a young woman in good health.

This clone was counted a few times. This chain connects TRBV30 to TRBJ2-7, with TRBD1 matching 7 bases. Germline-derived CDR1 and CDR2 are GTSNPN and SVGIG (reference sequence). The CDR3 totals 15 residues. J lost 1 base, V lost 2 bases, and 8 bases had no gene match. The CDR3 region is CAWSNKGRGSYEQYF. The CDR3 nucleotides read TGTGCCTGGAGTAATAAGGGCAGGGGGTCCTACGAGCAGTACTTC.

V gene TRBV15 combines with J gene TRBJ1-1; a possible D gene is TRBD1 (5 bases). Germline assignment: CDR1 LNHNV and CDR2 YYDKDF (reference sequence). V lost 0 bases and J 9 bases, leaving 17 bases between the germline ends. This CDR3 has 15 residues. CDR3 loop: CATSRDLWDSGKAFF. In DNA form, the CDR3 reads TGTGCCACCAGCAGAGATCTATGGGACTCTGGGAAAGCTTTCTTT.